This T cell receptor beta chain was sequenced for a study of blood T cell repertoires in COVID-19 (dated by TCRdb to 2018 to 2021). Regarding the research as a whole: Samples from collaborators originated in the United States, Italy and Spain and spanned both the acute and convalescent phases of COVID-19. The material from the prospective study consisted of cDNA or gDNA derived from T cells, B-cell-depleted T cells, or PBMCs. Deeply sampled blood TCRbeta repertoires from subjects exposed to, actively infected with, or recovered from COVID-19 were included in the dataset. The repertoires were released in a freely available public database intended as a resource for research on the immune response to SARS-CoV-2. Samples came from the ongoing ImmuneRACE study (first 160 participants) plus 1,254 subjects from 6 global collaborators. Nearly every sample came with metadata listing a de-identified subject ID, COVID-19 status, age in years and sex. HLA class I and class II types, where available, came from metadata supplied by the sample provider rather than from assay-based typing. The paper as a whole reports these results and caveats: How much clinical and demographic metadata was included differed by source and by participant, and the metadata was provided uncurated.

The junction shows trimming of 3 bases on V and 2 bases on J, plus 11 bases between the germline ends. For CDR1 and CDR2, the germline V gene lists MNHEY and SVGEGT. From cysteine to phenylalanine, the CDR3 is 14 amino acids long. Of all the DNA, just the CDR3 is kept, 42 bases in frame from base 1. Points on this clone: There is no known antigen for this receptor. No base-level quality is on record; no much larger clone is a single base apart.

TCRbeta CDR3 regions were amplified from genomic DNA using the immunoSEQ Assay, a bias-controlled multiplex PCR. The study's own analysis went as follows. The number of nucleated cells in each sample was estimated from the amplification of reference gene primers within the assay. To quantify the absolute abundance of each unique TCRbeta CDR3 rearrangement, sequence reads were collapsed and filtered. For each sample, productive Simpson clonality was calculated as the square root of Simpson's diversity index across productive rearrangements. Here the immuneACCESS table is served through TCRdb, limited to in-frame sequences with V and J called. Missing clones are a known gap in these copies; in checked studies unresolved V genes cover under half, and the rest lacks a known reason. Clone size and V and J calls were adopted from that table, with D and trimming inferred from the DNA. The sample data list about 90,000 clones, and around 87% of these were observed just once. The ten largest clonotypes hold about 15% of the sample.

Each collaborating institution followed its own protocols to collect whole blood in K2EDTA tubes. Collaborator samples were shipped for TCRbeta analysis as frozen whole blood, isolated PBMCs, or DNA extracted from either sample type. Sequenced material: peripheral blood. The clonotype comes from a male donor with acute or convalescent COVID-19. The chain is assembled from TRBV6-2 or TRBV6-3 and TRBJ2-7; a tentative D match to TRBD1 spans 5 bases. For the CDR3, the sequence is CASSYDSHPYEQYF. The DNA reads TGTGCCAGCAGTTATGACAGTCATCCCTACGAGCAGTACTTC.